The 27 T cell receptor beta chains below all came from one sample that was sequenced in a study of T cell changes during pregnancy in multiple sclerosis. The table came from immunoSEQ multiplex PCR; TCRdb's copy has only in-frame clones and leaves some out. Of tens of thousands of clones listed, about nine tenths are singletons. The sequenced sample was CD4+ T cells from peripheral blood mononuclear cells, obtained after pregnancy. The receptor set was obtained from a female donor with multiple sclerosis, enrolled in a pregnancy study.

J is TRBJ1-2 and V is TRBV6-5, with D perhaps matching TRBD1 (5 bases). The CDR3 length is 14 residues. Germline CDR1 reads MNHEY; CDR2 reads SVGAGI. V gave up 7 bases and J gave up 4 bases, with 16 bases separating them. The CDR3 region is CASKEPTGGYGYTF. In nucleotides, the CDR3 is TGTGCCAGCAAAGAACCAACAGGTGGCTATGGCTACACCTTC.

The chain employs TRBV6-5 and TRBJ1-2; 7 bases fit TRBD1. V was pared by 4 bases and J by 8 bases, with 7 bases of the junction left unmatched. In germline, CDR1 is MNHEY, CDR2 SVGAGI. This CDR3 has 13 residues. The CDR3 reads CASSSGGRIGYTF. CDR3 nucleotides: TGTGCCAGCAGTTCAGGGGGAAGAATCGGCTACACCTTC.

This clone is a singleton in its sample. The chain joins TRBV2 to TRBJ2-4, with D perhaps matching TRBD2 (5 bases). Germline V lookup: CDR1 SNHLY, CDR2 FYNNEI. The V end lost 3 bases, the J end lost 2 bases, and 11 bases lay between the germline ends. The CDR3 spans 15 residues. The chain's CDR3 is CASSEEATTKNIQYF. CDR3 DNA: TGTGCCAGCAGTGAGGAGGCCACTACCAAAAACATTCAGTACTTC.

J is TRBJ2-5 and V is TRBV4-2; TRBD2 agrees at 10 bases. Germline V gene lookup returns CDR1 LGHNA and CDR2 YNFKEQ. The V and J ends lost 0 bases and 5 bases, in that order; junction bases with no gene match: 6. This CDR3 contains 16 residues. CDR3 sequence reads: CASSQELAGSRETQYF. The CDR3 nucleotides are TGTGCCAGCAGCCAAGAACTAGCGGGGTCTCGGGAGACCCAGTACTTC.

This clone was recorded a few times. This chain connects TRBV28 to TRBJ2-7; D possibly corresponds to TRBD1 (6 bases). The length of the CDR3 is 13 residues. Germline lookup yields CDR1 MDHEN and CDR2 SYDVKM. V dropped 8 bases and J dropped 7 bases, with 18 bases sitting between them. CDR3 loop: CASSGHLNWEQYF. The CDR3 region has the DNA TGTGCCAGCTCGGGACACCTGAATTGGGAGCAGTACTTC. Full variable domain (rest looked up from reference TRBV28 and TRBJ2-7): DVKVTQSSRYLVKRTGEKVFLECVQDMDHENMFWYRQDPGLGLRLIYFSYDVKMKEKGDIPEGYSVSREKKERFSLILESASTNQTSMYLCASSGHLNWEQYFGPGTRLTVT.

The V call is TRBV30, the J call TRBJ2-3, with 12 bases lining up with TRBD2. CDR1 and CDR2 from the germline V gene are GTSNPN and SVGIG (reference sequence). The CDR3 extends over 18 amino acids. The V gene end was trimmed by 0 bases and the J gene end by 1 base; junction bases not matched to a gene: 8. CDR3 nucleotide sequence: TGTGCCTGGAGTGTACTAGCGGGAGGCTGGTCGGGCACAGATACGCAGTATTTT. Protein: CAWSVLAGGWSGTDTQYF.

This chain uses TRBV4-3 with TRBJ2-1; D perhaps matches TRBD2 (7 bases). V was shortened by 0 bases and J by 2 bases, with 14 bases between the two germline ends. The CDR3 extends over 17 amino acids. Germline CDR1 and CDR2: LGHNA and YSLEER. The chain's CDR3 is CASSQDSGAGAYNEQFF. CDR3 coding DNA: TGCGCCAGCAGCCAAGATTCAGGGGCGGGGGCCTACAATGAGCAGTTCTTC.

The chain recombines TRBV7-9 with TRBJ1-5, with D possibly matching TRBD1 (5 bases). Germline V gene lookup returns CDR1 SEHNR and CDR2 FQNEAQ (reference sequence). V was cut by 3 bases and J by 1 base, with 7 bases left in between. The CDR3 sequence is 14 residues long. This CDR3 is CASSLQGSNQPQHF. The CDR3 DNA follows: TGTGCCAGCAGCTTGCAGGGCAGCAATCAGCCCCAGCATTTT.

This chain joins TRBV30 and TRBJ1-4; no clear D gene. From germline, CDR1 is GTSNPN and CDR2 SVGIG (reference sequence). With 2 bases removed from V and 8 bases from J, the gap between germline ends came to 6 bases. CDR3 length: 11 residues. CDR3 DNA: TGTGCCTGGAGTATCAGGGAAAAACTGTTTTTT. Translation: CAWSIREKLFF.

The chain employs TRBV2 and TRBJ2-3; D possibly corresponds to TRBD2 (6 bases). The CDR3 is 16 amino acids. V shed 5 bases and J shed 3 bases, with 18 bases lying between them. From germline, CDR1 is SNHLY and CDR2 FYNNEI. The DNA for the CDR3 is TGTGCCAGCAGTCCGGTGGCGGGATTAGGGACAGATACGCAGTATTTT. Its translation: CASSPVAGLGTDTQYF.

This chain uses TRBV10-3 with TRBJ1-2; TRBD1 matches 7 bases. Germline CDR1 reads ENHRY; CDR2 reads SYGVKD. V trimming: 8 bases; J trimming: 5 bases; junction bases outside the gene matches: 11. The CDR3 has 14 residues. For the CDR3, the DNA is TGTGCCATCCGACCAGGACAGGCACGATATGGCTACACCTTC. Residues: CAIRPGQARYGYTF.

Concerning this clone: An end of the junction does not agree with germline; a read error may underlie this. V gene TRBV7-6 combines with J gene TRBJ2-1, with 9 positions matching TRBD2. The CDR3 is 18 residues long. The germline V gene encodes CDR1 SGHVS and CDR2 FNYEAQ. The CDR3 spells CASSLAGSASGTYDEQFF. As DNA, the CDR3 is TGTGCCAGCAGCTTAGCGGGTAGTGCTAGCGGGACCTACGATGAGCAGTTCTTC.

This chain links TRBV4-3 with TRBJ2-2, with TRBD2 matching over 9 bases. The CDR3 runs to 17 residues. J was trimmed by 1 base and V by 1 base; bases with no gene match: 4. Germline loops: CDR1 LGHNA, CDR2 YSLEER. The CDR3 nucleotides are TGCGCCAGCAGCCAAGTGGCGGGAGGGGTGAACACCGGGGAGCTGTTTTTT. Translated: CASSQVAGGVNTGELFF.

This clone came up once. The CDR3 DNA follows: TGTGCCAGCAGCGTGGGCCCCGCGAACACCGGGGAGCTGTTTTTT. It specifies CASSVGPANTGELFF. This chain joins TRBV9 and TRBJ2-2; D is ambiguous. The CDR3 runs to 15 residues. V dropped 2 bases and J dropped 0 bases, with 8 bases sitting between them. CDR1 SGDLS and CDR2 YYNGEE come from the germline V gene.

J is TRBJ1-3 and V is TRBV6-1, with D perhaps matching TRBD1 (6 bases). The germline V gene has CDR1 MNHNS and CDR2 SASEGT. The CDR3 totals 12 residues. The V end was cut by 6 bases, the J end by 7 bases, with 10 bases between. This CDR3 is CASRTGRNTIYF. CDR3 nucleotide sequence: TGTGCCAGCAGGACAGGAAGGAACACCATATATTTT.

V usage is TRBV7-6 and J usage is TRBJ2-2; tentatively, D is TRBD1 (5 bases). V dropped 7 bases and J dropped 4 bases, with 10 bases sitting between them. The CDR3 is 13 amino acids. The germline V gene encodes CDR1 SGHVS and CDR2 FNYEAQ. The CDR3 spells CASKKQATGELFF. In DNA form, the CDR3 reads TGTGCCAGCAAGAAACAGGCCACCGGGGAGCTGTTTTTT.

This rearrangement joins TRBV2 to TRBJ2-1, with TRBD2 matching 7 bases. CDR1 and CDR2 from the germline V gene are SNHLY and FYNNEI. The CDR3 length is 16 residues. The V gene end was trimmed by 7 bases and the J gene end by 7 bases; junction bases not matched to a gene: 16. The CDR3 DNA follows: TGTGCCAGCACCCAAGGTCGGGGGAGGGGTTGGAATGAGCAGTTCTTC. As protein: CASTQGRGRGWNEQFF.

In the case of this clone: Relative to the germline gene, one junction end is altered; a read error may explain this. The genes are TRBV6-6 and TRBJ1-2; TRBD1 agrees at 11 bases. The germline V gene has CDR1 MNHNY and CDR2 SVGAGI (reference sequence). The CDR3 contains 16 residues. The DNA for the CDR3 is TGTGCCAGCACTTACCCGGGACAGGGGGGGAGATATGGCTACACCTTC. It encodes CASTYPGQGGRYGYTF.

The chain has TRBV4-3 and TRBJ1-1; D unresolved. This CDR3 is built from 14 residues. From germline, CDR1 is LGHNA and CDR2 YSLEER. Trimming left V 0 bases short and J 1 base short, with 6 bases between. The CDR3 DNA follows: TGCGCCAGCAGCCAAGATCAGGCGAACACTGAAGCTTTCTTT. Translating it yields CASSQDQANTEAFF.

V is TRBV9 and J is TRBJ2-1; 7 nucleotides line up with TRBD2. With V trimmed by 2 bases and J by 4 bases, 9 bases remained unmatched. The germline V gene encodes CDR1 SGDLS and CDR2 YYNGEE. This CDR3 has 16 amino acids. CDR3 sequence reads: CASSVSLIGGYNEQFF. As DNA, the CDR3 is TGTGCCAGCAGCGTCAGTCTTATCGGGGGGTACAATGAGCAGTTCTTC.

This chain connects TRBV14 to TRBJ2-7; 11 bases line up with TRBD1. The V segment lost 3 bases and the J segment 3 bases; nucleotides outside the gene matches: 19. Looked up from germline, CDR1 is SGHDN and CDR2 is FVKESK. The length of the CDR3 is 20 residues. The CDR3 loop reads CASSQGPLDRGLQVRYEQYF. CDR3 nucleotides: TGTGCCAGCAGCCAGGGGCCGCTGGACAGGGGGCTCCAAGTTCGCTACGAGCAGTACTTC.

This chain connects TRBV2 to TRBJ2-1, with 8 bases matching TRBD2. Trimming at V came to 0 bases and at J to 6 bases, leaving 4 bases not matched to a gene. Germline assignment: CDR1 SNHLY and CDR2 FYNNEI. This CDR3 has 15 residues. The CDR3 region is CASSEASGTGNEQFF. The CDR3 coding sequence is TGTGCCAGCAGTGAAGCTAGCGGGACGGGCAATGAGCAGTTCTTC.

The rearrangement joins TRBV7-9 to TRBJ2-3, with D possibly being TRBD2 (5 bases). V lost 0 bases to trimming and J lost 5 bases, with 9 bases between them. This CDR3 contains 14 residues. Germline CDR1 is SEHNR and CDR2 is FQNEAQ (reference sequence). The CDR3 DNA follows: TGTGCCAGCAGCTTAGCGGGAGCCATAGATACGCAGTATTTT. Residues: CASSLAGAIDTQYF.

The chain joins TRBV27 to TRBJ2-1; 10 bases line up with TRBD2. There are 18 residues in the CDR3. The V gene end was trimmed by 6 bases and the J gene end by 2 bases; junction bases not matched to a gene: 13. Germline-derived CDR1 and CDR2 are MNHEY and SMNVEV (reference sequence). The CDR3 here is CASRTSGRASSPYNEQFF. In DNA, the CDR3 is TGTGCCAGCAGAACAAGCGGGAGGGCGTCGAGCCCCTACAATGAGCAGTTCTTC.

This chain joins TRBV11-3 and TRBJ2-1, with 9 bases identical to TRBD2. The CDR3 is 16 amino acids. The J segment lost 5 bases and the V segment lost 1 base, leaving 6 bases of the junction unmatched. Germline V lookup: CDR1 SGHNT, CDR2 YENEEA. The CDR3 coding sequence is TGTGCCAGCAGCTTAGGCGGGCTAGCGGGGAACAATGAGCAGTTCTTC. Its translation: CASSLGGLAGNNEQFF. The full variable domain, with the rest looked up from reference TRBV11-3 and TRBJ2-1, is EAGVVQSPRYKIIEKKQPVAFWCNPISGHNTLYWYLQNLGQGPELLIRYENEEAVDDSQLPKDRFSAERLKGVDSTLKIQPAELGDSAVYLCASSLGGLAGNNEQFFGPGTRLTVL.

The CDR3 loop is CASSRAGRNEQFF. The DNA for the CDR3 is TGTGCCAGCAGTCGAGCGGGAAGGAATGAGCAGTTCTTC. The rearrangement links TRBV6-5 to TRBJ2-1; 7 bases align to TRBD2. The J segment lost 7 bases and the V segment lost 5 bases, leaving 5 bases of the junction unmatched. CDR1 is MNHEY and CDR2 is SVGAGI in the germline V gene. The CDR3 is 13 amino acids.

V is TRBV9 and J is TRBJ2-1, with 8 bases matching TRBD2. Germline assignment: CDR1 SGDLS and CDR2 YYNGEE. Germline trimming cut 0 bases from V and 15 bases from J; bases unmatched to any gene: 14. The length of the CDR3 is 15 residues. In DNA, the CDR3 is TGTGCCAGCAGCGTAGCTTCGGGACTAGTAACATGGGGGTTCTTC. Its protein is CASSVASGLVTWGFF.